These 16 T cell receptor beta chains share one sample of origin, sequenced in a study of T-cell reconstitution after alpha-beta-depleted transplantation in children. During its preparation, the TCRbeta library received unique molecular identifiers. TCRdb reprocessed the PCR reads via MiXCR and lists one record per CDR3 protein. The table has under 300,000 distinct CDR3 sequences, 11% seen once. The specimen comprised peripheral blood, sampled 180 days after TCRalphabeta/CD19-depleted stem cell transplant. The source of these receptors is a male patient aged 2 to 9 who had a stem cell transplant for chronic granulomatous disease, so the T cells may come from the graft donor.

Many counts were recorded for this clonotype. The chain carries TRBV5-5 and TRBJ1-1; 7 positions match TRBD1. Germline CDR1 and CDR2: SGHKS and YYEKEE (reference sequence). After removal of 4 bases from V and 6 bases from J, the junction contained 12 bases not matched to a gene. This CDR3 region has 15 residues. The CDR3 region has the DNA TGTGCCAGCAGCACCTTACAGGGGTGGGCTCCTGAAGCTTTCTTT. Protein: CASSTLQGWAPEAFF.

This clonotype was counted ten times or more. The rearrangement joins TRBV5-1 to TRBJ2-3, with 9 positions matching TRBD1. The CDR3 has 15 amino acids. Germline-derived CDR1 and CDR2 are SGHRS and YFSETQ. V was pared by 7 bases and J by 2 bases, with 8 bases of the junction left unmatched. The CDR3 bases are TGCGCCAGCGGACAAGGGACAGGGATCACAGATACGCAGTATTTT. Its protein product is CASGQGTGITDTQYF.

This clonotype was detected many times. This sequence joins TRBV7-9 and TRBJ1-2; 9 bases agree with TRBD1. CDR3 length: 14 amino acids. Germline loops: CDR1 SEHNR, CDR2 FQNEAQ (reference sequence). J lost 5 bases, V lost 5 bases, and 6 bases had no gene match. CDR3 sequence reads: CASSTRTGDYGYTF. CDR3 DNA sequence: TGTGCCAGCAGCACCCGGACAGGGGATTATGGCTACACCTTC. The full variable domain, rest sourced from reference TRBV7-9 and TRBJ1-2, is DTGVSQNPRHKITKRGQNVTFRCDPISEHNRLYWYRQTLGQGPEFLTYFQNEAQLEKSRLLSDRFSAERPKGSFSTLEIQRTEQGDSAMYLCASSTRTGDYGYTFGSGTRLTVV.

Many counts were recorded for this clonotype. This chain connects TRBV6-4 to TRBJ1-5; D unclear. Looked up from germline, CDR1 is MRHNA and CDR2 is SNTAGT. This CDR3 has 13 amino acids. Between the trimmed V and J ends, which lost 5 bases and 0 bases, there was a span of 5 bases. CDR3 in amino acids: CASSTDSNQPQHF. The CDR3 region has the DNA TGTGCCAGCAGTACAGATAGCAATCAGCCCCAGCATTTT.

This clonotype appeared many times. This chain connects TRBV29-1 to TRBJ2-6; D is unclear. From germline, CDR1 is SQVTM and CDR2 ANQGSEA. The CDR3 is 13 amino acids. Trimming stripped 4 bases from V and 2 bases from J, with 6 bases between. CDR3 bases: TGCAGCGTTGTCAGGACTGGGGCCAACGTCCTGACTTTC. The encoded protein is CSVVRTGANVLTF. Variable domain in full (rest from reference TRBV29-1 and TRBJ2-6): SAVISQKPSRDICQRGTSLTIQCQVDSQVTMMFWYRQQPGQSLTLIATANQGSEATYESGFVIDKFPISRPNLTFSTLTVSNMSPEDSSIYLCSVVRTGANVLTFGAGSRLTVL.

With respect to this clonotype: This may be a read error: a much more frequent sequence differs by one nucleotide. The gene calls are TRBV7-2 and TRBJ2-3, with 7 nucleotides matching TRBD2. CDR3 length: 17 amino acids. Per germline, CDR1 SGHTA and CDR2 FQGNSA. V shed 2 bases, J shed 0 bases, and the junction held 8 bases outside the gene matches. The CDR3 here is CASSLNPSGYSTDTQYF. CDR3 coding DNA: TGTGCCAGCAGCTTAAACCCTAGCGGTTATAGCACAGATACGCAGTATTTT.

The chain joins TRBV11-2 to TRBJ2-2, with unresolved D. V was cut by 7 bases and J by 7 bases, with 7 bases left in between. Looked up from germline, CDR1 is SGHAT and CDR2 is FQNNGV. CDR3 length: 11 residues. This CDR3 reads CASTPIGELFF. DNA of the CDR3: TGTGCCAGCACCCCAATCGGGGAGCTGTTTTTT.

This clonotype appeared a few times. This chain joins TRBV15 and TRBJ1-3; no firm D call. V dropped 6 bases and J dropped 7 bases, with 10 bases sitting between them. Per germline, CDR1 LNHNV and CDR2 YYDKDF (reference sequence). This CDR3 is built from 12 residues. CDR3 DNA sequence: TGTGCCACCAGTCCCGGACGGAACACCATATATTTT. Translating it yields CATSPGRNTIYF.

This clonotype has a count of ten or more. J is TRBJ2-5 and V is TRBV12-3 or TRBV12-4; D call uncertain. V shed 7 bases and J shed 5 bases, with 8 bases lying between them. The CDR3 is 11 amino acids. The CDR3 reads CASILGETQYF. The CDR3 DNA reads TGTGCCAGCATCTTGGGGGAGACCCAGTACTTC.

This clonotype occurred many times. This chain uses TRBV20-1 with TRBJ2-3; D is ambiguous. The CDR3 is made up of 13 amino acids. V lost 1 base, J lost 2 bases, and 7 bases lay in between. Per the germline V gene, CDR1 is DFQATT and CDR2 is SNEGSKA (reference sequence). The CDR3 here is CSARALSTDTQYF. The CDR3, as DNA: TGCAGTGCTAGAGCTCTATCCACAGATACGCAGTATTTT.

About this clonotype: A much larger clone differs from this one at a single base, so this may be a read error. For the CDR3, the DNA is TGTGCCACTGTCTCAGGGGTTTCGCGGGAGGGACAGGAAGAGCAGTACTTC. Its protein is CATVSGVSREGQEEQYF. The chain links TRBV10-3 to TRBJ2-7; maybe TRBD2 (9 bases). Looked up from germline, CDR1 is ENHRY and CDR2 is SYGVKD. V was trimmed by 10 bases and J by 7 bases, leaving 32 bases between them. The CDR3 consists of 17 residues.

This clonotype was picked up many times. This chain connects TRBV6-1 to TRBJ2-2; 10 bases map to TRBD2. The CDR3 is 18 amino acids. Germline lookup yields CDR1 MNHNS and CDR2 SASEGT. V dropped 8 bases and J dropped 0; count of bases not matched to a gene: 12. The CDR3 loop reads CASQSLAGVNANTGELFF. For the CDR3, the DNA is TGTGCCAGCCAGAGTCTAGCGGGAGTTAACGCGAACACCGGGGAGCTGTTTTTT.

This clonotype was detected ten times or more. The CDR3 DNA is TGTGCCAGCAGTGAAAGGGCGGGAGCCTACAATGAGCAGTTCTTC. Its protein is CASSERAGAYNEQFF. The chain links TRBV6-4 to TRBJ2-1, with 7 bases that match TRBD2. The CDR3 loop spans 15 amino acids. Germline assignment: CDR1 MRHNA and CDR2 SNTAGT. Trimming at V came to 3 bases and at J to 2 bases, leaving 4 bases not matched to a gene.

This clonotype has a handful of counts. The chain links TRBV6-2 or TRBV6-3 to TRBJ2-1; D not resolved. The CDR3 spans 16 residues. The V and J ends lost 2 bases and 2 bases respectively, with 13 bases between them. Germline assignment: CDR1 MNHEY and CDR2 SVGEGT. The CDR3 DNA follows: TGTGCCAGCAGTTACCGCTGGAACCCCCCCTACAATGAGCAGTTCTTC. It is translated as CASSYRWNPPYNEQFF.

This clonotype was picked up many times. In DNA form, the CDR3 reads TGTGCCAGCAGTTTAACCCAACTAGCGGCCAATGAGCAGTTCTTC. It translates to CASSLTQLAANEQFF. This sequence joins TRBV12-3 or TRBV12-4 and TRBJ2-1; TRBD2 aligns across 8 bases. There are 15 residues in the CDR3. The V segment lost 2 bases and the J segment 6 bases; nucleotides outside the gene matches: 6.

Ten or more counts support this clonotype. This chain connects TRBV7-9 to TRBJ2-1; D is unclear. The length of the CDR3 is 15 residues. The V end was cut by 4 bases, the J end by 7 bases, with 17 bases between. Germline V gives CDR1 SEHNR, CDR2 FQNEAQ (reference sequence). CDR3 nucleotides: TGTGCCAGCAGCTCATGGCAAGTGAATGGTAATGAGCAGTTCTTC. Translating gives CASSSWQVNGNEQFF.